The entry below describes one T cell receptor (beta chain). Antigen specificity is unknown. This sample is part of a study of T cells after posttransplantation cyclophosphamide. Study findings and constraints: Skin or GI-infiltrating T cells shared few TRB sequences with blood.

Generated by immunoSEQ multiplex PCR, the TCRdb table keeps only in-frame clones and is missing some. The top ten clones hold 2.8% of a sample with some 47,000 clones, roughly 84% of them seen once. Sequenced material: PBMCs. The receptor was derived from a man aged 30-40 years with a blood cancer, CMV-positive, and with a related stem cell donor.

The CDR3 DNA reads as TGTGCCAGTAGTATAGATTCGGGAATTCGCTACGAGCAGTACTTC. It specifies CASSIDSGIRYEQYF. V gene TRBV19 combines with J gene TRBJ2-7; the D gene is possibly TRBD2 (5 bases). CDR3 length: 15 amino acids. Germline lookup yields CDR1 LNHDA and CDR2 SQIVND (reference sequence). Trimming pared 0 bases from V and 3 bases from J, leaving 12 bases between.